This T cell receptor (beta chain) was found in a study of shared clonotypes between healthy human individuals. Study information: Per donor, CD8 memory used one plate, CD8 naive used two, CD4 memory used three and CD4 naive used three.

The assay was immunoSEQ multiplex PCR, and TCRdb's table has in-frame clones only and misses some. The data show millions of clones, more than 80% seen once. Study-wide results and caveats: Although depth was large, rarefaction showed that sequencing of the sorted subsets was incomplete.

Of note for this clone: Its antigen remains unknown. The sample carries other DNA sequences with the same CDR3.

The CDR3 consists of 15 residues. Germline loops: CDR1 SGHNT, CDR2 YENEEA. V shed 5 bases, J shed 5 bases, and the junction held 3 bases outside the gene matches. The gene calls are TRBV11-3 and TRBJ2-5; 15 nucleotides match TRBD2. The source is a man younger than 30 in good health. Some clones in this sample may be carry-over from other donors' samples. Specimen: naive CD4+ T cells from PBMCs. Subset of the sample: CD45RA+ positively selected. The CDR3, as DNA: TGTGCCAGCAGCCCCGGACTAGCGGGAGGGGAGACCCAGTACTTC. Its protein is CASSPGLAGGETQYF.